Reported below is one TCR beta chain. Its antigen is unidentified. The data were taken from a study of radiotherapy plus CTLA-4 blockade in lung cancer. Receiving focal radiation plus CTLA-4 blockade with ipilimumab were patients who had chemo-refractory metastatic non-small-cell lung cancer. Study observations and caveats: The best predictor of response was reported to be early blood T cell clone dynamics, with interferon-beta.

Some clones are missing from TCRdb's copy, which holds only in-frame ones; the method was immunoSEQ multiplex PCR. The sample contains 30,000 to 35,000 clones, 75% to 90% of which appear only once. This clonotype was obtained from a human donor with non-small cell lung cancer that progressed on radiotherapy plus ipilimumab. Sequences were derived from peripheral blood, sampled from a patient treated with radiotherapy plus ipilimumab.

CDR3 protein: CASSALYYLYQGPTEAFF. CDR3 nucleotides: TGTGCCAGCAGTGCGCTATACTACCTTTATCAGGGCCCGACTGAAGCTTTCTTT. The V call is TRBV6-1, the J call TRBJ1-1; TRBD1 might be the D (5 bases). Trimming stripped 4 bases from V and 5 bases from J, with 26 bases between. The CDR3 has 18 residues. In germline, CDR1 is MNHNS, CDR2 SASEGT.